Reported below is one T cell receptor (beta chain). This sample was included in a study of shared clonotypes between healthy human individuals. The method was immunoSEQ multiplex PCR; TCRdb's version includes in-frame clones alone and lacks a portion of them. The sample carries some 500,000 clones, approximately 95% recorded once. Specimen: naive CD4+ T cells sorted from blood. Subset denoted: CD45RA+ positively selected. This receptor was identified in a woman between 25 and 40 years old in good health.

CDR3 coding DNA: TGTGCCACCAGCAGACTGCCGGGACAGGGAAACACCGGGGAGCTGTTTTTT. Residues: CATSRLPGQGNTGELFF. V and J are TRBV15 and TRBJ2-2; 9 bases are a match to TRBD1. Germline V gene sequence: CDR1 LNHNV, CDR2 YYDKDF (reference sequence). The CDR3 contains 17 residues. J gave up 2 bases and V 2 bases, and 6 bases lay outside the gene matches. Variable domain in full (rest from reference TRBV15 and TRBJ2-2): DAMVIQNPRYQVTQFGKPVTLSCSQTLNHNVMYWYQQKSSQAPKLLFHYYDKDFNNEADTPDNFQSRRPNTSFCFLDIRSPGLGDTAMYLCATSRLPGQGNTGELFFGEGSRLTVL.